The T cell receptor (beta chain) under discussion was sequenced for a study of T-cell memory formation after mild COVID-19. Study at large: TCR clusters largely stayed donor specific. Study results and caveats: Later expanders leaned CD4+, whereas day 15 to 85 contracting clones were balanced CD4/CD8.

TCRdb used MiXCR to reprocess the 5' RACE reads, holding one entry per CDR3 protein. The sample shows approximately 260,000 distinct CDR3 sequences, approximately 19% of them seen only once. Germline lookup yields CDR1 MNHEY and CDR2 SVGEGT. The CDR3 sequence is 13 residues long. Deletions cut 7 bases from V and 10 bases from J, with 17 bases between. This clonotype occurred a few times. Antigen specificity is unknown. The chain links TRBV6-2 or TRBV6-3 to TRBJ2-1, with D possibly being TRBD1 or TRBD2 (5 bases each). The clonotype originates from a man aged 18 to 29 who had mild COVID-19 (a few samples of this study predate the infection). Cell type and time point are not known. Sequencing used PBMCs or a T cell subset sorted from them (not recorded which). This CDR3 reads CASTQPPRDEQFF. For the CDR3, the DNA is TGTGCCAGCACTCAACCCCCCAGGGACGAGCAGTTCTTC.